This TCR beta chain was sequenced in a study of shared clonotypes between healthy human individuals. Germline CDR1 reads LNHNV; CDR2 reads YYDKDF (reference sequence). The length of the CDR3 is 15 residues. V dropped 3 bases and J dropped 9; count of bases not matched to a gene: 6. TCRdb's table, derived via immunoSEQ multiplex PCR, lists solely in-frame clones and lacks some. The table shows a few million clones, with approximately 94% occurring only once. The specimen was naive CD4+ T cells sorted from blood. Subset indicated: CD45RA+ positively selected. The J gene is TRBJ1-6, the V gene TRBV15; TRBD1 matches at 9 bases. The sequence came from a man aged 18 to 35 in good health. The CDR3: CATSSGGTGSSPLHF. The CDR3, as DNA: TGTGCCACCAGCAGCGGGGGGACAGGGTCTTCACCCCTCCACTTT.